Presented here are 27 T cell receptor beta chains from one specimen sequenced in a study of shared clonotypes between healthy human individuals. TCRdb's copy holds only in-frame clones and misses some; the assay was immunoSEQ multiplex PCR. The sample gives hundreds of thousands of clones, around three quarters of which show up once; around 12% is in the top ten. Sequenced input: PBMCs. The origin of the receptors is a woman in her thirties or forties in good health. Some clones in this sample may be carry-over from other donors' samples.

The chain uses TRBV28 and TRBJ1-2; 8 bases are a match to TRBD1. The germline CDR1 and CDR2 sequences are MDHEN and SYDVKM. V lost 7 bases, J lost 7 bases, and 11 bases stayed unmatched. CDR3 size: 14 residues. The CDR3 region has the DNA TGTGCCAGCACCTCTATCGGACAGGGCGGTGGCTACACCTTC. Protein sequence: CASTSIGQGGGYTF.

CDR3 sequence: CASSFKTGQYNEQFF. The DNA of the CDR3 is TGTGCCAGCAGCTTCAAGACAGGGCAATACAATGAGCAGTTCTTC. The chain recombines TRBV5-8 with TRBJ2-1; 7 nucleotides match TRBD1. Germline CDR1 reads SGHTS; CDR2 reads YDEGEE. The CDR3 loop spans 15 amino acids. The ends lost 2 bases at V and 4 bases at J; junction bases unmatched: 6.

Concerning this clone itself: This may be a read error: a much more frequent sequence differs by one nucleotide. CDR3 in DNA: TGTGCCAGCAGTCCAGGGGGAGACACCGGGGAGCTGTTTTTT. It translates to CASSPGGDTGELFF. The chain uses TRBV6-1 and TRBJ2-2, with 7 nucleotides matching TRBD1. Germline lookup yields CDR1 MNHNS and CDR2 SASEGT. The length of the CDR3 is 14 residues. After removal of 5 bases from V and 3 bases from J, the junction contained 3 bases not matched to a gene.

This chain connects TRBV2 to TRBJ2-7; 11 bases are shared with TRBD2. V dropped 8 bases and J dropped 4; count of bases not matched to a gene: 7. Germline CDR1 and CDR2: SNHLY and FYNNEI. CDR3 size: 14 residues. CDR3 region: CASSIAGGQYEQYF. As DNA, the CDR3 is TGTGCCAGCTCTATAGCGGGAGGGCAATACGAGCAGTACTTC.

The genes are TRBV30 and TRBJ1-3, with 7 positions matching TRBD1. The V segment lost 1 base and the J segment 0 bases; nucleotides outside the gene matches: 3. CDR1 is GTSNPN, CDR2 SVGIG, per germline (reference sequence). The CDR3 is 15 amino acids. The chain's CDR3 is CAWSGGTDSGNTIYF. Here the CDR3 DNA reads TGTGCCTGGAGTGGAGGGACAGACTCTGGAAACACCATATATTTT.

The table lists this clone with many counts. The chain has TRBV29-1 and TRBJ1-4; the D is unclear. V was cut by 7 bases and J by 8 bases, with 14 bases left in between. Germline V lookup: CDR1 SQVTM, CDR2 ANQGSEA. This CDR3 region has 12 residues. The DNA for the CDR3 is TGCAGCGCTCGGGATCTAGGCGAAAAACTGTTTTTT. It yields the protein CSARDLGEKLFF.

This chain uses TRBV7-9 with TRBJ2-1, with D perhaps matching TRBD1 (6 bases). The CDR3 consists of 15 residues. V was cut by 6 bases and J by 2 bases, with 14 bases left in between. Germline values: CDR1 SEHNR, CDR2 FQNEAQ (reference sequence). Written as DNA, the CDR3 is TGTGCCAGCAGGGCAGGGGAAATGACCTACAATGAGCAGTTCTTC. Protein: CASRAGEMTYNEQFF.

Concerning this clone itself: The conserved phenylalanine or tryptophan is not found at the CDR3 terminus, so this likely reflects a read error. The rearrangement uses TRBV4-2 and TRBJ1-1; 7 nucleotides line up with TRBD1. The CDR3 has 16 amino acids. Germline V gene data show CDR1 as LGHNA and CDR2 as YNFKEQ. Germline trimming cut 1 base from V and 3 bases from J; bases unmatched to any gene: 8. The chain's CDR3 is CASSQGGTVDYTEAFS. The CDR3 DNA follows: TGTGCCAGCAGCCAAGGGGGGACAGTAGATTACACTGAAGCTTTCTCT.

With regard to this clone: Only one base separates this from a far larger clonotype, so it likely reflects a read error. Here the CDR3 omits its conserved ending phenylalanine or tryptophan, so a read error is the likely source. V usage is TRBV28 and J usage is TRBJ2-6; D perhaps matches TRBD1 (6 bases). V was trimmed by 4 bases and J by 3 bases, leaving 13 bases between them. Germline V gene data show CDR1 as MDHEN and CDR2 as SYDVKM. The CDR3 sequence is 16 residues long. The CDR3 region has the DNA TGTGCCAGCAGTTCCGGACAGTTAGATGGGGCCAACGTCCTGACTTCC. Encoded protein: CASSSGQLDGANVLTS.

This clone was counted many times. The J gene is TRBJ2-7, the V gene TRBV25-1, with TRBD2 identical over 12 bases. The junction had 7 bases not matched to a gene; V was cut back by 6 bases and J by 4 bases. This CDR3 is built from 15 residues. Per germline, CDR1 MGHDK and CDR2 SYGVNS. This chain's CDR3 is CASSHQTSGSYEQYF. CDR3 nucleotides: TGTGCCAGCAGCCACCAGACTAGCGGGAGTTACGAGCAGTACTTC.

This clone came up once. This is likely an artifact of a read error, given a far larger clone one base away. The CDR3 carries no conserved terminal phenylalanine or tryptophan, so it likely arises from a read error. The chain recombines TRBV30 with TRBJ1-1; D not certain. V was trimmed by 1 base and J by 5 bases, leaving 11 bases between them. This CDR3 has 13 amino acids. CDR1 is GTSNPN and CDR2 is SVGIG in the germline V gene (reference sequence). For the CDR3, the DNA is TGTGCCTGGAGTGAGATAGCGGAGACTGAAGCTTTCTCT. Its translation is CAWSEIAETEAFS.

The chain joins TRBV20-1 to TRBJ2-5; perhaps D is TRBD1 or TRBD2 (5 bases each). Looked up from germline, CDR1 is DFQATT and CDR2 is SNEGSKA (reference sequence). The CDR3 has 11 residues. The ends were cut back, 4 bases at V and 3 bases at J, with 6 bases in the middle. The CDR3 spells CSAMGEETQYF. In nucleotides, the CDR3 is TGCAGTGCTATGGGGGAAGAGACCCAGTACTTC.

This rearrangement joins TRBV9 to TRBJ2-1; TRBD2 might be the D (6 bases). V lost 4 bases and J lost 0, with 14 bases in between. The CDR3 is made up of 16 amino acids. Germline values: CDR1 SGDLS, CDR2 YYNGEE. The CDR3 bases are TGTGCCAGCAGCCCATCTAGCGCGAGCTCCTACAATGAGCAGTTCTTC. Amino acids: CASSPSSASSYNEQFF.

The CDR3 DNA follows: TGTGCCAGCAGCCCTACTTCAGCGGGGGCCTACAATGAGCAGTTCTTC. It is translated as CASSPTSAGAYNEQFF. The chain is built from TRBV9 and TRBJ2-1, with 8 bases aligning to TRBD2. CDR3 length: 16 residues. Looked up from germline, CDR1 is SGDLS and CDR2 is YYNGEE. With 4 bases clipped from V and 2 bases from J, the junction kept 8 bases outside the gene matches.

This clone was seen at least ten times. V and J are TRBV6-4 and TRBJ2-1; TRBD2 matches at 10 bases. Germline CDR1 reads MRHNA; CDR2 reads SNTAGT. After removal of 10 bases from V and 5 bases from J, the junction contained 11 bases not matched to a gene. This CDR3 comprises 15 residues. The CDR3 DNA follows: TGTGCCACCTCATCCGGGACTAGCGACCACAATGAGCAGTTCTTC. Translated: CATSSGTSDHNEQFF.

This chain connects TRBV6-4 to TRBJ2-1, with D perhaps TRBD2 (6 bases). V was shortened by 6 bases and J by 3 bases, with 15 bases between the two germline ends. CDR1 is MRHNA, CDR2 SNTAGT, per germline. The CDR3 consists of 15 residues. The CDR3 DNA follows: TGTGCCAGCAGCGCCGGGACTGGTGACTACAATGAGCAGTTCTTC. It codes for CASSAGTGDYNEQFF.

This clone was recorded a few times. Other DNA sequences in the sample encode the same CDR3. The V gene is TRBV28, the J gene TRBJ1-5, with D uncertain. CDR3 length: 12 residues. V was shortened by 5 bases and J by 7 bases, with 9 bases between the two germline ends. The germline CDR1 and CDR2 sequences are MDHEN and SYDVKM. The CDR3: CASSPPGQPQHF. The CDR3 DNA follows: TGTGCCAGCAGTCCCCCCGGGCAGCCCCAGCATTTT.

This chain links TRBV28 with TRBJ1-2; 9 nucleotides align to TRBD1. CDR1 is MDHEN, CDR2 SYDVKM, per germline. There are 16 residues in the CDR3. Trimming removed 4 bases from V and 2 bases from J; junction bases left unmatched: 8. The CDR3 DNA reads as TGTGCCAGCAGTTCAGCCCCGGGACAGGGAAACTATGGCTACACCTTC. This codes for CASSSAPGQGNYGYTF.

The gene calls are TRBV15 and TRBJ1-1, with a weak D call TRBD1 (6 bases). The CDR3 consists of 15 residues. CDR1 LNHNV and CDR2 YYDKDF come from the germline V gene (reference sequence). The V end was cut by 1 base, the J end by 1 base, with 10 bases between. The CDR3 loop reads CATSRVEGQNTEAFF. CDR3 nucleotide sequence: TGTGCCACCAGCAGAGTTGAGGGACAGAACACTGAAGCTTTCTTT. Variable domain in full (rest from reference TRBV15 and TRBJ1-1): DAMVIQNPRYQVTQFGKPVTLSCSQTLNHNVMYWYQQKSSQAPKLLFHYYDKDFNNEADTPDNFQSRRPNTSFCFLDIRSPGLGDTAMYLCATSRVEGQNTEAFFGQGTRLTVV.

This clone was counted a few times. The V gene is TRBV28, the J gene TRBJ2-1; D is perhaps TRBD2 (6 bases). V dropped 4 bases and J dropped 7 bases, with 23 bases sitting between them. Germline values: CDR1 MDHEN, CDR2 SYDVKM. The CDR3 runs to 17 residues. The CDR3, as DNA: TGTGCCAGCAGTTCATCCGCCGCCTCGGGAGTTCGTAATGAGCAGTTCTTC. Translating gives CASSSSAASGVRNEQFF.

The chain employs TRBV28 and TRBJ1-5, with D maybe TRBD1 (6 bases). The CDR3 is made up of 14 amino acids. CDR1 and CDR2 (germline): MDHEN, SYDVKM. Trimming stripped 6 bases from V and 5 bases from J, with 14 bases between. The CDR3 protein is CASSPGTLYQPQHF. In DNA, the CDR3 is TGTGCCAGCAGCCCTGGGACACTGTATCAGCCCCAGCATTTT.

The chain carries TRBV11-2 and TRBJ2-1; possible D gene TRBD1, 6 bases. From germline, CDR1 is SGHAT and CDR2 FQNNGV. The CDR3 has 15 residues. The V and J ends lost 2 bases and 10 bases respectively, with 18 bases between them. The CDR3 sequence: CASSLNHMGAGEQFF. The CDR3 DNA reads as TGTGCCAGCAGCTTAAACCACATGGGGGCTGGCGAGCAGTTCTTC.

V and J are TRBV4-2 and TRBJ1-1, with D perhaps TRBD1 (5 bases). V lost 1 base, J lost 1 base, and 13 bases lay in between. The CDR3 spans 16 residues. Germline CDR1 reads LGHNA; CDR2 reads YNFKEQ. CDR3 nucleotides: TGTGCCAGCAGCCAAGGGATCGACCAGGGGAACACTGAAGCTTTCTTT. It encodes CASSQGIDQGNTEAFF.

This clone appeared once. DNA for the CDR3: TGCGCCAGCAGCCAAGATCCGGAGGACTACGAGCAGTACTTC. Its translation is CASSQDPEDYEQYF. This chain links TRBV4-3 with TRBJ2-7; tentatively, D is TRBD2 (5 bases). CDR1 and CDR2 (germline): LGHNA, YSLEER. This CDR3 is built from 14 residues. Deletions cut 0 bases from V and 3 bases from J, with 9 bases between.

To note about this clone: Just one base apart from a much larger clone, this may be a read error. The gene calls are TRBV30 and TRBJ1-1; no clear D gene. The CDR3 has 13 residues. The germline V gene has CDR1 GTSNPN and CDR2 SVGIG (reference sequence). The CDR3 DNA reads TGTGCCTGGGACTGGAGCATGAACACTGAGGCTTTCTTT. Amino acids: CAWDWSMNTEAFF.

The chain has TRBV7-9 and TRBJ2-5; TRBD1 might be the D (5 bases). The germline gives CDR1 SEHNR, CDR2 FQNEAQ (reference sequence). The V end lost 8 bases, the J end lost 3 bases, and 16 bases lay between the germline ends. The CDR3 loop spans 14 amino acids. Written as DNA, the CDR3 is TGTGCCAGCCAAGGGGCTCGGAATAAAGAGACCCAGTACTTC. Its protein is CASQGARNKETQYF.

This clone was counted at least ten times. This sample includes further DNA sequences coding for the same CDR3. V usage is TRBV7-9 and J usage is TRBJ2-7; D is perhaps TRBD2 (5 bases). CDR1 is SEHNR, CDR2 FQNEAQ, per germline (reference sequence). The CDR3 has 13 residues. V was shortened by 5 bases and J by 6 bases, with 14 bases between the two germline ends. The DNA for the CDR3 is TGTGCCAGCAGCCCCTGGGCGGAGGTCGAGCAGTACTTC. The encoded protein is CASSPWAEVEQYF.